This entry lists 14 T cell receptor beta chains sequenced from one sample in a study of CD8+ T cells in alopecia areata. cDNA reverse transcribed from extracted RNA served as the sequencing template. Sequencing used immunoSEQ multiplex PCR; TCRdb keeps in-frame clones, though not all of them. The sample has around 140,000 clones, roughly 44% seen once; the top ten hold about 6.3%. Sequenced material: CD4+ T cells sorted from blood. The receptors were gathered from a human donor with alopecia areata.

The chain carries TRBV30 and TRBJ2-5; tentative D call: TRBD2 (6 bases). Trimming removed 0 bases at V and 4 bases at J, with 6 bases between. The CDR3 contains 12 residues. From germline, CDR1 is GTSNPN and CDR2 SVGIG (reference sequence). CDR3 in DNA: TGTGCCTGGAGTGTGGGAGGAGAGACCCAGTACTTC. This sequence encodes CAWSVGGETQYF.

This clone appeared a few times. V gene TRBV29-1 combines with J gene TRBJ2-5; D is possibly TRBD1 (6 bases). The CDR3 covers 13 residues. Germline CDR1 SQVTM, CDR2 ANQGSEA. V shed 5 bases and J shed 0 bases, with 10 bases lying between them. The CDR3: CSVRTVYQETQYF. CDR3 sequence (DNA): TGCAGCGTTCGGACAGTGTACCAAGAGACCCAGTACTTC.

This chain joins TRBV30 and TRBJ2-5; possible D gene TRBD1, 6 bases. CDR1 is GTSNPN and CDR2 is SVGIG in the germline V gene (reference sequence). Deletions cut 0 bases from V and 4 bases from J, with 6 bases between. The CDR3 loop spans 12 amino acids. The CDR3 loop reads CAWSVTGETQYF. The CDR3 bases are TGTGCCTGGAGTGTGACAGGAGAGACCCAGTACTTC. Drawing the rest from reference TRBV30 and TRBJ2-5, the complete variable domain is SQTIHQWPATLVQPVGSPLSLECTVEGTSNPNLYWYRQAAGRGLQLLFYSVGIGQISSEVPQNLSASRPQDRQFILSSKKLLLSDSGFYLCAWSVTGETQYFGPGTRLLVL.

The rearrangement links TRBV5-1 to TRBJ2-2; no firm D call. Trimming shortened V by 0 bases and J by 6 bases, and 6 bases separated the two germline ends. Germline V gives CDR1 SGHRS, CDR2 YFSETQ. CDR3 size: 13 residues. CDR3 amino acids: CASSLDPSGELFF. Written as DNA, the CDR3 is TGCGCCAGCAGCTTGGACCCATCCGGGGAGCTGTTTTTT. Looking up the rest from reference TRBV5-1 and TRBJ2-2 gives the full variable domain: KAGVTQTPRYLIKTRGQQVTLSCSPISGHRSVSWYQQTPGQGLQFLFEYFSETQRNKGNFPGRFSGRQFSNSRSEMNVSTLELGDSALYLCASSLDPSGELFFGEGSRLTVL.

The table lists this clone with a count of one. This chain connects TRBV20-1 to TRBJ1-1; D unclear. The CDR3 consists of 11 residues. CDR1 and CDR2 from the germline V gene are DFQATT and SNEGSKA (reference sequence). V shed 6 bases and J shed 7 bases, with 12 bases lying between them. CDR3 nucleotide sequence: TGCAGTGCCCAGACTGGCCTTGAAGCTTTCTTT. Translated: CSAQTGLEAFF.

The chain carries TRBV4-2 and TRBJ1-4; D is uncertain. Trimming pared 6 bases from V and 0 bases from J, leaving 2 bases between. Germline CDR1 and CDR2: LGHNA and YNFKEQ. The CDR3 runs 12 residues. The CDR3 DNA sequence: TGTGCCAGCAGTACAACTAATGAAAAACTGTTTTTT. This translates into CASSTTNEKLFF.

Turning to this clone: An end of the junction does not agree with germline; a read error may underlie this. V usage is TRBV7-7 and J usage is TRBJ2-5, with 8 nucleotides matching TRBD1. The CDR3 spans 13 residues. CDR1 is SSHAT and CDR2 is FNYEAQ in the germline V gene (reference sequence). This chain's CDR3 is CASSGQGRETQYF. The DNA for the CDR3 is TGTGCTAGCAGCGGACAGGGTCGGGAGACCCAGTACTTC. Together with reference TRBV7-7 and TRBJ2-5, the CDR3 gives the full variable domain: GAGVSQSPRYKVTKRGQDVTLRCDPISSHATLYWYQQALGQGPEFLTYFNYEAQPDKSGLPSDRFSAERPEGSISTLTIQRTEQRDSAMYRCASSGQGRETQYFGPGTRLLVL.

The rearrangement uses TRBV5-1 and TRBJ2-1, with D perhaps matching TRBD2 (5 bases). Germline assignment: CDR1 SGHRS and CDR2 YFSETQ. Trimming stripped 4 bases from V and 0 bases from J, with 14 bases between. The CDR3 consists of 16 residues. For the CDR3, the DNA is TGCGCCAGCAGCCACGAACAGCGGAGCTCCTACAATGAGCAGTTCTTC. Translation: CASSHEQRSSYNEQFF. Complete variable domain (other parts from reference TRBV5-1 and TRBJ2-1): KAGVTQTPRYLIKTRGQQVTLSCSPISGHRSVSWYQQTPGQGLQFLFEYFSETQRNKGNFPGRFSGRQFSNSRSEMNVSTLELGDSALYLCASSHEQRSSYNEQFFGPGTRLTVL.

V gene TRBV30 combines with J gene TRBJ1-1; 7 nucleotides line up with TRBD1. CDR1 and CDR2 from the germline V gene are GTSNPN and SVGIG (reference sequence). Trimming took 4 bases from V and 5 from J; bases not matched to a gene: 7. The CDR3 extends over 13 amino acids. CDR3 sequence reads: CAWNHRGQTEAFF. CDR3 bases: TGTGCCTGGAACCACAGGGGTCAAACTGAAGCTTTCTTT.

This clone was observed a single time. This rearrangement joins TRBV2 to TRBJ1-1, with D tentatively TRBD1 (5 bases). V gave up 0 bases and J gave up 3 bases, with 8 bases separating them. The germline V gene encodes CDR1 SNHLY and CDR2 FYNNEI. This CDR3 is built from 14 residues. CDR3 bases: TGTGCCAGCAGTGAAGCGCCGGGGGACACTGAAGCTTTCTTT. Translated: CASSEAPGDTEAFF. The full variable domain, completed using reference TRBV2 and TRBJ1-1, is EPEVTQTPSHQVTQMGQEVILRCVPISNHLYFYWYRQILGQKVEFLVSFYNNEISEKSEIFDDQFSVERPDGSNFTLKIRSTKLEDSAMYFCASSEAPGDTEAFFGQGTRLTVV.

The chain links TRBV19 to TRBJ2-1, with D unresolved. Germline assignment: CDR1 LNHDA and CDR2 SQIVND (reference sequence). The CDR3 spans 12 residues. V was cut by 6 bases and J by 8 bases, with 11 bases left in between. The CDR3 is CASSPRWDEQFF. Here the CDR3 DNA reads TGTGCCAGTAGCCCCCGCTGGGATGAGCAGTTCTTC.

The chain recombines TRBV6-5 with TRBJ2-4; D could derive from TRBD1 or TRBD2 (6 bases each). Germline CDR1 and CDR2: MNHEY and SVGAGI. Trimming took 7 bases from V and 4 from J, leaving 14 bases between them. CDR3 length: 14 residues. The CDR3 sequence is CASTGGGGKNIQYF. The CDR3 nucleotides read TGTGCCAGCACCGGGGGCGGCGGAAAAAACATTCAGTACTTC.

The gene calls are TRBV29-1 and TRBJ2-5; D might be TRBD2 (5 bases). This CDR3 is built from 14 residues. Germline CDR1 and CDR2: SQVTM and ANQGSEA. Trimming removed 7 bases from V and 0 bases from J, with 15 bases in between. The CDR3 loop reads CSADLAKDQETQYF. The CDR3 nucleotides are TGCAGCGCCGACTTAGCGAAGGACCAAGAGACCCAGTACTTC.

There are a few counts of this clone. This CDR3 is CAISGSSGRAWETQYF. The CDR3 DNA reads as TGTGCCATCAGCGGGAGTAGCGGGAGGGCCTGGGAGACCCAGTACTTC. V gene TRBV10-3 combines with J gene TRBJ2-5; 11 positions match TRBD2. Germline CDR1 is ENHRY and CDR2 is SYGVKD. The CDR3 extends over 16 amino acids. J was trimmed by 5 bases and V by 6 bases; bases with no gene match: 11.